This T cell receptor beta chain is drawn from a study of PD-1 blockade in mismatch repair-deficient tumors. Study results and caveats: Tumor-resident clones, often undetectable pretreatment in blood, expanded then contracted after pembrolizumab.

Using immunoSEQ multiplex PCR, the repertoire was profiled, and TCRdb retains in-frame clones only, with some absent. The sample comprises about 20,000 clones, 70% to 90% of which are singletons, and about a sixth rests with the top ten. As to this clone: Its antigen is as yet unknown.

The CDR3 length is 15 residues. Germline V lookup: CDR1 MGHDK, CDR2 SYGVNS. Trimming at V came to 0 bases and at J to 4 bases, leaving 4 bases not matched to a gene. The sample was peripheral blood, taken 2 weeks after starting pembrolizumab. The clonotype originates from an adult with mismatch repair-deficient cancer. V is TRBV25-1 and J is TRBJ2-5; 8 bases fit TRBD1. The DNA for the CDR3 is TGTGCCAGCAGTGAATACAGGACAGGGTTAGAGACCCAGTACTTC. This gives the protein CASSEYRTGLETQYF.